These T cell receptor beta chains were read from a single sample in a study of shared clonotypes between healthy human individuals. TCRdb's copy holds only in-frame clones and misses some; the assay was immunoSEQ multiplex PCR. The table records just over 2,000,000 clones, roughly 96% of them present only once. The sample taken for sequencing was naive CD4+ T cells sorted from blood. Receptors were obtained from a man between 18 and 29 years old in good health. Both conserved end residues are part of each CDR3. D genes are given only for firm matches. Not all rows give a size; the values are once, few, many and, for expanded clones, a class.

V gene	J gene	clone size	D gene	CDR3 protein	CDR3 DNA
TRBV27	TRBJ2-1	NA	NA	CASSLSLRENNEQFF	TGTGCCAGCAGTTTATCGCTCCGGGAGAACAATGAGCAGTTCTTC
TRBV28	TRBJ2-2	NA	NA	CASSGPVSGRTGELFF	TGTGCCAGCAGTGGCCCAGTGTCGGGACGCACCGGGGAGCTGTTTTTT
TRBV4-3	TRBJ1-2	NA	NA	CASSLVGGGEYGYTF	TGCGCCAGCAGCCTAGTTGGAGGGGGAGAGTATGGCTACACCTTC
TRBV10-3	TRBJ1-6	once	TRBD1	CASADRDAYNSPLHF	TGTGCCTCCGCTGACAGGGACGCCTATAATTCACCCCTCCACTTT
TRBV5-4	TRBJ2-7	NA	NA	CASSSSSARAYEQYF	TGTGCCAGCAGTAGTAGTTCGGCCAGGGCGTACGAGCAGTACTTC
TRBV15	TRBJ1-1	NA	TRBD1	CATSRGDRGRRGEAFF	TGTGCCACCAGCAGAGGTGACAGGGGGCGAAGGGGTGAAGCTTTCTTT
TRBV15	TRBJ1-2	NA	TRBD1	CATSPPDRTVYGYTF	TGTGCCACCAGCCCTCCGGACAGGACCGTCTATGGCTACACCTTC
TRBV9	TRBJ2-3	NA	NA	CASSVAAGTQRDTQYF	TGTGCCAGCAGCGTAGCCGCCGGGACTCAGCGGGATACGCAGTATTTT
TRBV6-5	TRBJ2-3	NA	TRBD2	CASRRGFLADTQYF	TGTGCCAGCAGGCGGGGGTTCCTCGCAGATACGCAGTATTTT
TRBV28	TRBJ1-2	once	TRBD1	CASSPSGQVANYGYTF	TGTGCCAGCAGTCCCTCTGGACAGGTCGCTAACTATGGCTACACCTTC
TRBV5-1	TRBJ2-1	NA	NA	CASSLDVGGVDEQFF	TGCGCCAGCAGCTTGGATGTGGGCGGAGTAGATGAGCAGTTCTTC
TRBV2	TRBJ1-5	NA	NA	CASSVGRTSNQPQHF	TGTGCCAGCAGTGTAGGGAGGACTAGCAATCAGCCCCAGCATTTT
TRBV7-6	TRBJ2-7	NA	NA	CASSLDLWHEQYF	TGTGCCAGCAGCTTAGATCTGTGGCACGAGCAGTACTTC
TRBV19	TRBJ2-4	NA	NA	CASSPMGTKNIQYF	TGTGCCAGTAGCCCGATGGGGACCAAAAACATTCAGTACTTC
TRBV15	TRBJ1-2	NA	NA	CATSRDNTGSTGYTF	TGTGCCACCAGCAGAGATAATACAGGGTCAACCGGCTACACCTTC
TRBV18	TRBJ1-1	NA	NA	CASSPGDKNTEAFF	TGTGCCAGCTCACCGGGGGACAAGAACACTGAAGCTTTCTTT
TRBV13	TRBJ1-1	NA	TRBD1	CASSINRGDTEAFF	TGTGCCAGCAGCATTAACAGGGGTGACACTGAAGCTTTCTTT
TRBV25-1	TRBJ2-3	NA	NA	CASSLPGRDTQYF	TGTGCCAGCAGTCTACCGGGGCGGGATACGCAGTATTTT
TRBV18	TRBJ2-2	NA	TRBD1	CASSPETGVNTGELFF	TGTGCCAGCTCACCCGAGACAGGGGTGAACACCGGGGAGCTGTTTTTT
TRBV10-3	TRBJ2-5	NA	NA	CAIKRREEGTQYF	TGTGCCATCAAGAGAAGGGAGGAGGGGACCCAGTACTTC
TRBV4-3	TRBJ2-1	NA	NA	CASSQRGDEQFF	TGCGCCAGCAGCCAGAGGGGCGATGAGCAGTTCTTC
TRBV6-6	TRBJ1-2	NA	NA	CASSLLARDGRGYTF	TGTGCCAGCAGTTTACTGGCCAGGGACGGTAGAGGCTACACCTTC
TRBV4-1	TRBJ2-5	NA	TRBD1	CASSPPGQGIRETQYF	TGCGCCAGCAGCCCCCCGGGACAGGGAATTCGAGAGACCCAGTACTTC
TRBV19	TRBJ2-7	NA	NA	CAYTGTPTTYEQYF	TGTGCATATACCGGGACCCCGACTACCTACGAGCAGTACTTC
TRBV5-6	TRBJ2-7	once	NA	CASSRRGGYYEQYF	TGTGCCAGCAGCCGTAGAGGGGGGTACTACGAGCAGTACTTC
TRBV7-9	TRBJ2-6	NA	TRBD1	CATSGQVLGTGANVLTF	TGTGCCACTTCAGGACAGGTGTTAGGCACTGGGGCCAACGTCCTGACTTTC
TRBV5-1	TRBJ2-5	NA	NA	CASSPGVQETQYF	TGCGCCAGCAGCCCGGGTGTCCAGGAGACCCAGTACTTC
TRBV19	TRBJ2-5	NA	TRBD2	CASRGRAQETQYF	TGTGCCAGTAGGGGGAGGGCCCAAGAGACCCAGTACTTC
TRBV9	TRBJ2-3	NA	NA	CASSGVSGPYTDTQYF	TGTGCCAGCAGCGGTGTCTCGGGGCCGTACACAGATACGCAGTATTTT
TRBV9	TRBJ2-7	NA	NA	CASSVSVLPYEQYF	TGTGCCAGCAGCGTCAGCGTTCTCCCCTACGAGCAGTACTTC
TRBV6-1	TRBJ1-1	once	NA	CASSAEGHMNTEAFF	TGTGCCAGCAGTGCGGAGGGACACATGAACACTGAAGCTTTCTTT
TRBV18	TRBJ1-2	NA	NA	CASSPPNYGYTF	TGTGCCAGCTCACCCCCAAACTATGGCTACACCTTC
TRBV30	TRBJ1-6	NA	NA	CAWSGGGNSPLHF	TGTGCCTGGAGTGGCGGCGGGAATTCACCCCTCCACTTT
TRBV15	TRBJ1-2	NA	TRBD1	CATSRGRDSYGYTF	TGTGCCACCAGCAGGGGTCGGGACAGCTATGGCTACACCTTC
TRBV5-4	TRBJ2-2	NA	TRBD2	CASRSGTSGTGELFF	TGTGCCAGCAGATCCGGGACTAGCGGGACCGGGGAGCTGTTTTTT
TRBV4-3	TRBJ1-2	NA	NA	CASSQEEGRSARGYGYTF	TGCGCCAGCAGCCAAGAAGAAGGGAGGTCGGCGCGGGGCTATGGCTACACCTTC
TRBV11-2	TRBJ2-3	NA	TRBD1	CASRIQGKTDTQYF	TGTGCCAGCAGGATACAGGGGAAGACAGATACGCAGTATTTT
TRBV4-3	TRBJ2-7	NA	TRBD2	CASSQLAGGGYEQYF	TGCGCCAGCAGCCAACTAGCGGGAGGTGGCTACGAGCAGTACTTC
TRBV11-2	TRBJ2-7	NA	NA	CASSLDTARRYISYEQYF	TGTGCCAGCAGCTTAGATACAGCGCGGAGATACATTTCCTACGAGCAGTACTTC
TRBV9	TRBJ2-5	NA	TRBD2	CASSTRGGSGETQYF	TGTGCCAGCAGCACCCGGGGGGGCTCGGGAGAGACCCAGTACTTC
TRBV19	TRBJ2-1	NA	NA	CASSSSGTKNEQFF	TGTGCCAGTAGTTCCAGTGGGACGAAGAATGAGCAGTTCTTC
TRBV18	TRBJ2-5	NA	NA	CASSPQQGLGETQYF	TGTGCCAGCTCACCCCAACAGGGTCTGGGGGAGACCCAGTACTTC
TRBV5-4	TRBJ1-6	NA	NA	CASSLGSAERNSPLHF	TGTGCCAGCAGCTTGGGATCGGCAGAACGCAATTCACCCCTCCACTTT
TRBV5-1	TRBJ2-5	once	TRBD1	CASSYGTEQETQYF	TGCGCCAGCAGCTATGGGACAGAACAAGAGACCCAGTACTTC